The 2 T cell receptor beta chains listed next were all sequenced from one sample in a study of blood T cell repertoires in COVID-19. Libraries were prepared by immunoSEQ multiplex PCR; TCRdb keeps only in-frame clonotypes and omits some of them. The table lists approximately 260,000 clones, more than 60% of them singletons, with under 4.5% in the top ten. The sample taken for sequencing was peripheral blood. The receptors come from a woman between 40 and 50 years old with active or convalescent COVID-19.

This clone was seen a handful of times. The chain links TRBV3-1 (or the pseudogene TRBV3-2) to TRBJ1-2; TRBD1 matches 8 bases. V was clipped by 4 bases and J by 9 bases; unmatched bases: 10. CDR1 LGHDT and CDR2 YNNKEL come from the germline V gene (reference sequence). There are 14 residues in the CDR3. The CDR3 sequence: CASSPPGQDLSYTF. The CDR3 nucleotides read TGTGCCAGCAGCCCTCCGGGACAGGATTTGAGCTACACCTTC.

The chain carries TRBV19 and TRBJ1-5; the D is unclear. The germline V gene has CDR1 LNHDA and CDR2 SQIVND (reference sequence). The germline V and J ends were trimmed by 0 bases and 2 bases, with 8 bases remaining between them. This CDR3 contains 15 residues. The CDR3 bases are TGTGCCAGTAGTATAGAGGGCACTGGCAATCAGCCCCAGCATTTT. Protein: CASSIEGTGNQPQHF. Based on the CDR3 plus reference TRBV19 and TRBJ1-5, the full variable domain is DGGITQSPKYLFRKEGQNVTLSCEQNLNHDAMYWYRQDPGQGLRLIYYSQIVNDFQKGDIAEGYSVSREKKESFPLTVTSAQKNPTAFYLCASSIEGTGNQPQHFGDGTRLSIL.